The next 28 T cell receptor beta chains were all read from a single sample in a study of response to subunit inactivated influenza vaccine. TCRdb ran MiXCR on the RT-PCR reads and lists one entry per CDR3 protein. This table holds more than 450,000 distinct CDR3 sequences, about 11% found once. This sample was shared with a second study, whose subject was T cells expressing NK-cell markers. According to that study: It was by 5'RACE template switching with UMIs that TCR beta cDNA was made.

Sequences were derived from PBMCs from blood, sampled on the day of vaccination. The receptors stem from a man aged 50 to 60 who received an inactivated influenza vaccine.

This clonotype appeared many times. The chain combines TRBV4-3 with TRBJ2-1; D may be TRBD1 or TRBD2 (5 bases each). CDR3 length equals 15 residues. V lost 4 bases to trimming and J lost 6 bases, with 16 bases between them. Germline CDR1 LGHNA, CDR2 YSLEER. Written as DNA, the CDR3 is TGCGCCAGCAGCCCGGGACGCACGTTAGGCAATGAGCAGTTCTTC. Translating gives CASSPGRTLGNEQFF.

This clonotype was picked up many times. The V call is TRBV7-2, the J call TRBJ2-5; tentatively, D is TRBD1 or TRBD2 (5 bases each). Germline V gene data show CDR1 as SGHTA and CDR2 as FQGNSA. The CDR3 is made up of 15 amino acids. The V gene lost 4 bases and the J gene lost 3 bases, with 15 bases spanning the gap. CDR3 loop: CASSSLGVEEETQYF. For the CDR3, the DNA is TGTGCCAGCAGCTCCTTGGGGGTCGAGGAAGAGACCCAGTACTTC.

This clonotype came up many times. The chain joins TRBV10-3 to TRBJ2-2; tentative D call: TRBD2 (6 bases). From germline, CDR1 is ENHRY and CDR2 SYGVKD. The V end was cut by 6 bases, the J end by 5 bases, with 19 bases between. This CDR3 comprises 16 residues. The CDR3 DNA is TGTGCCATCAGGCCTGAGGGACTCAAACTTACCGGGGAGCTGTTTTTT. This codes for CAIRPEGLKLTGELFF.

This clonotype was recorded at least ten times. The CDR3 DNA sequence: TGTGCCAGCAGTTTAGCTTCGGGAAGTCAGCCCCAGCATTTT. Encoded protein: CASSLASGSQPQHF. The chain recombines TRBV12-3 or TRBV12-4 with TRBJ1-5; D unresolved. This CDR3 region has 14 residues. Trimming left V 0 bases short and J 6 bases short, with 9 bases between.

This rearrangement joins TRBV18 to TRBJ2-2; 8 positions agree with TRBD1. CDR1 and CDR2 (germline): KGHSH, LQKENI. CDR3 length equals 15 residues. J lost 6 bases, V lost 1 base, and 4 bases had no gene match. The CDR3 sequence: CASSPLDRAPGELFF. In DNA, the CDR3 is TGTGCCAGCTCACCACTGGACAGGGCCCCCGGGGAGCTGTTTTTT.

This chain joins TRBV20-1 and TRBJ2-5; 7 positions match TRBD1. The V gene end was trimmed by 6 bases and the J gene end by 5 bases; junction bases not matched to a gene: 9. This CDR3 comprises 13 residues. Germline CDR1 reads DFQATT; CDR2 reads SNEGSKA (reference sequence). The CDR3 DNA reads TGCAGTGCCGTTACAGGGGTTGGGGAGACCCAGTACTTC. Amino acids: CSAVTGVGETQYF.

V gene TRBV6-1 combines with J gene TRBJ2-3, with a possible D match to TRBD2 (5 bases). V lost 7 bases, J lost 4 bases, and 18 bases lay in between. Looked up from germline, CDR1 is MNHNS and CDR2 is SASEGT. There are 15 residues in the CDR3. In DNA form, the CDR3 reads TGTGCCAGCACCCAGAGCGGCGGCGGGCCAGATACGCAGTATTTT. Translated, it gives CASTQSGGGPDTQYF.

This clonotype was picked up a small number of times. This chain uses TRBV7-2 with TRBJ2-7, with 10 bases lining up with TRBD2. Germline V gene sequence: CDR1 SGHTA, CDR2 FQGNSA. The CDR3 contains 15 residues. The ends lost 6 bases at V and 2 bases at J; junction bases unmatched: 7. CDR3 nucleotides: TGTGCCAGCAGGCCGGGACTAGCGATGACCTACGAGCAGTACTTC. Residues: CASRPGLAMTYEQYF.

The chain combines TRBV20-1 with TRBJ2-1; D perhaps matches TRBD1 (6 bases). The CDR3 covers 14 residues. Germline lookup yields CDR1 DFQATT and CDR2 SNEGSKA (reference sequence). V lost 6 bases and J 2 bases, leaving 14 bases between the germline ends. The CDR3 region has the DNA TGCAGTGCCCCGACAGGCCTAACCTACAATGAGCAGTTCTTC. This gives the protein CSAPTGLTYNEQFF.

The chain uses TRBV11-2 and TRBJ2-3, with 13 positions matching TRBD2. The CDR3 has 16 residues. Losses at the gene ends were 1 base for V and 8 bases for J; bases not matched to a gene: 6. Germline-derived CDR1 and CDR2 are SGHAT and FQNNGV. CDR3 residues: CASSLALAGGRVTQYF. The CDR3 DNA is TGTGCCAGCAGCTTAGCACTAGCGGGGGGGCGGGTTACGCAGTATTTT.

This clonotype occurred a few times. V and J are TRBV9 and TRBJ1-1; perhaps TRBD1 as D (5 bases). The germline V gene has CDR1 SGDLS and CDR2 YYNGEE. The CDR3 is 13 residues long. V was pared by 3 bases and J by 7 bases, with 13 bases between. The CDR3 region has the DNA TGTGCCAGCAGCGCCTCCGGGCAGGGTGAAGCTTTCTTT. Translating it yields CASSASGQGEAFF.

This clonotype was counted a few times. The chain recombines TRBV6-2 or TRBV6-3 with TRBJ2-1, with D unresolved. Germline V gives CDR1 MNHEY, CDR2 SVGEGT. This CDR3 has 11 amino acids. The V end lost 5 bases, the J end lost 9 bases, and 8 bases lay between the germline ends. In DNA form, the CDR3 reads TGTGCCAGCAGTCCTTTTGTTGAGCAGTTCTTC. This codes for CASSPFVEQFF.

This clonotype was observed a few times. The V call is TRBV6-5, the J call TRBJ2-7; D is perhaps TRBD1 (5 bases). CDR3 length equals 14 residues. The germline V gene has CDR1 MNHEY and CDR2 SVGAGI. The V end lost 2 bases, the J end lost 3 bases, and 11 bases lay between the germline ends. The CDR3 is CASSYVSGNYEQYF. In nucleotides, the CDR3 is TGTGCCAGCAGTTACGTTTCAGGGAACTACGAGCAGTACTTC.

This clonotype occurred many times. The chain has TRBV27 and TRBJ2-2; 7 nucleotides line up with TRBD1. CDR3 length: 15 residues. Germline assignment: CDR1 MNHEY and CDR2 SMNVEV (reference sequence). V lost 4 bases and J lost 5; bases outside the gene matches: 7. The CDR3: CASSSRTGGTGELFF. CDR3 nucleotide sequence: TGTGCCAGCAGTTCCCGGACAGGTGGGACCGGGGAGCTGTTTTTT.

The rearrangement joins TRBV7-2 to TRBJ2-3; D is undetermined. The germline V gene encodes CDR1 SGHTA and CDR2 FQGNSA. The CDR3 is 13 residues long. The V and J ends lost 5 bases and 2 bases respectively, with 8 bases between them. The CDR3 DNA reads TGTGCCAGCAGCGCGGCCCACACAGATACGCAGTATTTT. Protein sequence: CASSAAHTDTQYF.

This clonotype was seen a handful of times. V usage is TRBV5-1 and J usage is TRBJ2-7; D perhaps matches TRBD1 (7 bases). CDR1 is SGHRS, CDR2 YFSETQ, per germline. The CDR3 is 15 residues long. Trimming removed 4 bases from V and 4 bases from J, with 18 bases in between. CDR3 loop: CASSTGDSGIYEQYF. The CDR3 DNA is TGCGCCAGCAGCACGGGGGACAGTGGGATTTACGAGCAGTACTTC.

V and J are TRBV12-3 or TRBV12-4 and TRBJ2-1, with 9 bases identical to TRBD1. V dropped 4 bases and J dropped 9; count of bases not matched to a gene: 10. The CDR3 is 15 amino acids. Here the CDR3 DNA reads TGTGCCAGCAGTTCCCAGGGGGGGACAGGGCTTGAGCAGTTCTTC. This sequence encodes CASSSQGGTGLEQFF.

This clonotype was seen a single time. The chain recombines TRBV5-1 with TRBJ2-6; D is ambiguous. Trimming cost V 2 bases and J 0 bases, with 9 bases left between them. This CDR3 contains 16 residues. Germline V gene data show CDR1 as SGHRS and CDR2 as YFSETQ. CDR3: CASSFRRASGANVLTF. The CDR3 DNA reads as TGCGCCAGCAGCTTCCGACGGGCCTCTGGGGCCAACGTCCTGACTTTC.

The V gene is TRBV6-1, the J gene TRBJ2-4; TRBD1 is a possible D gene (5 bases). The CDR3 has 16 residues. Germline V gives CDR1 MNHNS, CDR2 SASEGT. The V end was cut by 5 bases, the J end by 0 bases, with 14 bases between. As DNA, the CDR3 is TGTGCCAGCAGTCCTATAGACAGACTAGCCAAAAACATTCAGTACTTC. It translates to CASSPIDRLAKNIQYF.

This clonotype has a count of ten or more. A junction boundary mismatches the germline segment, possibly from a read error. J is TRBJ2-3 and V is TRBV29-1; 7 positions agree with TRBD1. Per the germline V gene, CDR1 is SQVTM and CDR2 is ANQGSEA. The CDR3 is 13 residues long. In nucleotides, the CDR3 is TGCAGCGTTGGGCAAGGGGGCACCGATACGCAGTATTTT. Translating it yields CSVGQGGTDTQYF.

This clonotype showed up many times. V gene TRBV12-3 or TRBV12-4 combines with J gene TRBJ2-6, with D unresolved. Trimming left V 5 bases short and J 1 base short, with 9 bases between. The CDR3 contains 15 residues. This chain's CDR3 is CASSPRTSGANVLTF. In nucleotides, the CDR3 is TGTGCCAGCAGTCCCCGGACGTCTGGGGCCAACGTCCTGACTTTC.

J is TRBJ2-2 and V is TRBV5-1, with TRBD1 matching 9 bases. The CDR3 covers 20 residues. Germline trimming cut 4 bases from V and 0 bases from J; bases unmatched to any gene: 16. Germline V lookup: CDR1 SGHRS, CDR2 YFSETQ. The CDR3 loop reads CASSPTRPGTGLANTGELFF. The CDR3 nucleotides read TGCGCCAGCAGCCCCACCCGTCCCGGGACAGGGCTCGCGAACACCGGGGAGCTGTTTTTT.

The chain recombines TRBV5-6 with TRBJ2-1, with 8 bases that match TRBD1. V gave up 0 bases and J gave up 4 bases; unmatched junction bases: 6. Looked up from germline, CDR1 is SGHDT and CDR2 is YYEEEE. The CDR3 is made up of 16 amino acids. In DNA, the CDR3 is TGTGCCAGCAGCTTGGCCCTGAGGACAGGGTACAATGAGCAGTTCTTC. Translated: CASSLALRTGYNEQFF.

This clonotype was counted at least ten times. This chain joins TRBV2 and TRBJ1-2; 8 positions agree with TRBD1. Germline assignment: CDR1 SNHLY and CDR2 FYNNEI. The CDR3 covers 19 residues. Unmatched junction bases numbered 18, after V lost 3 bases and J lost 3 bases. The CDR3 loop is CASSEGGLIRGQWDYGYTF. The CDR3 DNA sequence: TGTGCCAGCAGTGAGGGCGGTTTGATCAGGGGGCAGTGGGACTATGGCTACACCTTC.

This clonotype was seen a handful of times. The V call is TRBV2, the J call TRBJ1-5; D gene ambiguous. V gave up 10 bases and J gave up 6 bases, with 16 bases separating them. The CDR3 consists of 13 residues. Germline assignment: CDR1 SNHLY and CDR2 FYNNEI. The DNA of the CDR3 is TGTGCCACACACAGAGCGCTAGGTCAGCCCCAGCATTTT. Amino acids: CATHRALGQPQHF.

This clonotype was recorded a few times. This CDR3 reads CASGPGGSNEQFF. Here the CDR3 DNA reads TGTGCCAGCGGCCCTGGGGGATCCAATGAGCAGTTCTTC. The rearrangement uses TRBV6-2 or TRBV6-3 and TRBJ2-1; D possibly uses TRBD1 or TRBD2 (5 bases each). The germline CDR1 and CDR2 sequences are MNHEY and SVGEGT. The CDR3 has 13 residues. The V end lost 8 bases, the J end lost 6 bases, and 14 bases lay between the germline ends.

This chain connects TRBV28 to TRBJ2-3, with TRBD2 identical over 7 bases. The V segment lost 4 bases and the J segment 9 bases; nucleotides outside the gene matches: 13. Germline lookup yields CDR1 MDHEN and CDR2 SYDVKM. This CDR3 contains 15 residues. CDR3 residues: CASSSPAGVGGTQYF. The CDR3 DNA reads as TGTGCCAGCAGTTCCCCTGCGGGGGTGGGCGGGACGCAGTATTTT. The variable domain in full, completed from reference TRBV28 and TRBJ2-3, reads DVKVTQSSRYLVKRTGEKVFLECVQDMDHENMFWYRQDPGLGLRLIYFSYDVKMKEKGDIPEGYSVSREKKERFSLILESASTNQTSMYLCASSSPAGVGGTQYFGPGTRLTVL.

The chain is built from TRBV3-1 and TRBJ1-2, with D perhaps TRBD1 (5 bases). This CDR3 has 14 amino acids. Germline V gene data show CDR1 as LGHDT and CDR2 as YNNKEL (reference sequence). V lost 1 base and J lost 3, with 9 bases in between. The CDR3 loop reads CASSQAGMYYGYTF. Here the CDR3 DNA reads TGTGCCAGCAGCCAAGCAGGGATGTACTATGGCTACACCTTC.